This TCR beta chain was observed in a study of cytomegalovirus exposure and HLA in healthy donors. V was pared by 3 bases and J by 0 bases, with 6 bases of the junction left unmatched. Germline V gene data show CDR1 as LNHNV and CDR2 as YYDKDF (reference sequence). The CDR3 covers 16 residues. The PCR made use of 60 Vbeta and 13 Jbeta primers. The data were produced by immunoSEQ multiplex PCR, yet TCRdb's version contains in-frame clones alone and is incomplete. The data contain 95,000 to 110,000 clones, around two thirds of them seen just once; the ten biggest clones take up around 3.5%. The clonotype comes from a woman aged 50 to 60 in good health and CMV-seronegative. The specimen sequenced was PBMCs. The chain links TRBV15 to TRBJ2-5; 8 bases match TRBD2. The CDR3 reads CATSSGLAQYQETQYF. CDR3 nucleotides: TGTGCCACCAGCAGTGGACTAGCCCAGTACCAAGAGACCCAGTACTTC.